These T cell receptor beta chains were read from a single sample in a study of blood T cell repertoires in COVID-19. TCRdb keeps only in-frame clones here, not all; method: immunoSEQ multiplex PCR. Among some 40,000 clones listed, about 85% were seen once. The material sequenced was peripheral blood. The receptors here all came from a woman aged 80 or over with acute or convalescent COVID-19. CDR3s leave out the opening cysteine and the closing phenylalanine or tryptophan.

v_gene: TRBV5-1
CDR3aa: ASSLAVGDQPQH

v_gene: TRBV5-8
CDR3aa: ATYRGDLATNEKLF

v_gene: TRBV5-4
CDR3aa: ASSLDRALGGTQY

v_gene: TRBV28
CDR3aa: ASSPGQTNEKLF

v_gene: TRBV7-9
CDR3aa: ASSLSAVNTEAF

v_gene: TRBV6-5
CDR3aa: ASGGTRGNEQF

v_gene: TRBV12-5
CDR3aa: ASGLASTDTQY

v_gene: TRBV10-3
CDR3aa: AISPGELAKNIQY

v_gene: TRBV5-4
CDR3aa: ASSLYSSNYGYT

v_gene: TRBV7-8
CDR3aa: ASTMDRVTTGELF

v_gene: TRBV18
CDR3aa: ASSKDNSYEQY

v_gene: TRBV10-3
CDR3aa: AITPTGTYGYT

v_gene: TRBV6-5
CDR3aa: ASSYSPSGGAGPF

v_gene: TRBV5-6
CDR3aa: ASSLPSYNEQF

v_gene: TRBV2
CDR3aa: ASSAGTLYEQY

v_gene: TRBV5-1
CDR3aa: ASSFSGGPYYEQY

v_gene: TRBV29-1
CDR3aa: SVDGLPRGNEQF

v_gene: TRBV5-4
CDR3aa: ASKVGGKDTQY

v_gene: TRBV7-9
CDR3aa: ASSFSPGGNSPLH

v_gene: TRBV6-6
CDR3aa: ASSPISDYGYT

v_gene: TRBV21-1
CDR3aa: ASRGQGNTEAF

v_gene: TRBV11-1
CDR3aa: ASSLGHFSYGYT

v_gene: TRBV29-1
CDR3aa: SVEDLQGNTEAF

v_gene: TRBV9
CDR3aa: ASSVGTGGEKLF

v_gene: TRBV6-5
CDR3aa: ASRDTGGDTEAF

v_gene: TRBV30
CDR3aa: AWGASNYGYT

v_gene: TRBV30
CDR3aa: AWSGGQHTEAF

v_gene: TRBV2
CDR3aa: ASSEEAYEQY

v_gene: TRBV11-2
CDR3aa: ASSYDGFGELF

v_gene: TRBV6-5
CDR3aa: ASETLGFRETQY

v_gene: TRBV9
CDR3aa: ASSVGGGVYEQF

v_gene: TRBV13
CDR3aa: ASKGGDSYNSPLH

v_gene: TRBV7-9
CDR3aa: ASSLGQGGGAF

v_gene: TRBV5-1
CDR3aa: ASSLMEFYGYT

v_gene: TRBV6-5
CDR3aa: ASRGLAGGKDTQY

v_gene: TRBV10-3
CDR3aa: AISVTGRGDTQY

v_gene: TRBV27
CDR3aa: ASSLGWGEGEKLF

v_gene: TRBV3-1/TRBV3-2
CDR3aa: ASSQDLSGGALGETQY

v_gene: TRBV7-2
CDR3aa: ASSLAEGQPQH

v_gene: TRBV28
CDR3aa: ASSTPNGRGYT

v_gene: TRBV12-3/TRBV12-4
CDR3aa: ASSLGLNSPLH

v_gene: TRBV15
CDR3aa: ATSRQTGEETQY

v_gene: TRBV13
CDR3aa: ASSLPGGTDTQY

v_gene: TRBV27
CDR3aa: ASSPYRKNTEAF

v_gene: TRBV7-9
CDR3aa: ASKGEGNTEAF

v_gene: TRBV28
CDR3aa: ASSFGSSREQY

v_gene: TRBV7-2
CDR3aa: ASSLRVSTNEKLF

v_gene: TRBV15
CDR3aa: ATSRLTGGWETQY

v_gene: TRBV5-1
CDR3aa: ASSQGTYNSPLH

v_gene: TRBV10-3
CDR3aa: AARSMNTEAF

v_gene: TRBV28
CDR3aa: ATRQGGSYNEQF

v_gene: TRBV5-1
CDR3aa: ASSFTGTPFSGNTIY

v_gene: TRBV2
CDR3aa: ASTLRGRQGDTIY

v_gene: TRBV9
CDR3aa: ASSGSTEVEPQH

v_gene: TRBV3-1/TRBV3-2
CDR3aa: ASSPPGGLNTEAF

v_gene: TRBV19
CDR3aa: ASSTDRDGEQY

v_gene: TRBV30
CDR3aa: AWSVHPNTEAF